This T cell receptor beta chain was retrieved from a study of T-cell reconstitution after alpha-beta-depleted transplantation in children. This clonotype was counted at least ten times. The V gene lost 6 bases and the J gene lost 2 bases, with 12 bases spanning the gap. This CDR3 has 14 amino acids. In germline, CDR1 is KGHDR, CDR2 SFDVKD. The TCRbeta library was prepared with unique molecular identifiers. One entry per CDR3 protein results from TCRdb running MiXCR on the PCR reads. Here the sample spans 120,000 to 150,000 distinct CDR3 sequences, 8% to 10% being singletons. The chain couples TRBV24-1 to TRBJ2-5; TRBD2 is a possible D gene (5 bases). The sequence was collected from a female patient aged 2-15 years who had a stem cell transplant for congenital amegakaryocytic thrombocytopenia, so the T cells may come from the graft donor. The specimen comprised PBMCs, mostly from graft donor cells, sampled 180 days after TCRalphabeta/CD19-depleted stem cell transplant. In nucleotides, the CDR3 is TGTGCCACCAGTTCCTCGGACTTTCAAGAGACCCAGTACTTC. This encodes CATSSSDFQETQYF.